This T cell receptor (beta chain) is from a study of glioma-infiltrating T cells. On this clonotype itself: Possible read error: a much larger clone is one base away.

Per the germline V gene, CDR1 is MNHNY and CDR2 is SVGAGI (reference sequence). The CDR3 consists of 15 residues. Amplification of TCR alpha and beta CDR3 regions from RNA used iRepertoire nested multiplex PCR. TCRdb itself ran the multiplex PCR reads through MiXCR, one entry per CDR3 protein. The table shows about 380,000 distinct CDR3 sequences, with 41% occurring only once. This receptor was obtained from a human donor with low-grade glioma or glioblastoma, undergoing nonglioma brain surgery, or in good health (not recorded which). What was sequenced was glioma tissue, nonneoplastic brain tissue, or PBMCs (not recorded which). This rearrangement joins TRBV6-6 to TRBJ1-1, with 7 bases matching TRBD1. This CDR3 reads CASSYSPGGNTETFF. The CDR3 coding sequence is TGTGCCAGCAGTTACTCGCCAGGGGGGAACACTGAAACTTTCTTT.